Presented here are 6 T cell receptor beta chains from one specimen sequenced in a study of beta chain features in type 1 diabetes. TCRB transcripts that were expressed got sequenced, as all of the isolated RNA had been reverse transcribed. Some clones are missing from TCRdb's copy, which holds only in-frame ones; the method was immunoSEQ multiplex PCR. The sample has around 340,000 clones; over 7% are singletons. No cognate antigen is known for these TCRs. General study findings and limits: A moderate, significant TCRB CDR3 shortening appeared in type 1 diabetes across four CD4+ subsets.

Sequencing was done on a sample of central memory CD4+ T cells from blood. These receptors came from a man aged 25 to 40 with type 1 diabetes.

This clone was counted a few times. The gene calls are TRBV2 and TRBJ1-5; 8 bases line up with TRBD1. CDR1 is SNHLY, CDR2 FYNNEI, per germline. The CDR3 extends over 14 amino acids. Unmatched junction bases numbered 10, after V lost 6 bases and J lost 9 bases. CDR3 sequence (DNA): TGTGCCAGCAGCCAGGGGGCCAGGGAGACGCCCCAGCATTTT. This codes for CASSQGARETPQHF.

This clone has a handful of counts. V and J are TRBV7-2 and TRBJ1-2; 7 bases line up with TRBD1. The CDR3 totals 13 residues. V trimming: 5 bases; J trimming: 8 bases; junction bases outside the gene matches: 8. Germline V CDR1 and CDR2: SGHTA, FQGNSA. The CDR3 protein is CASSLNRQGGYTF. The CDR3 nucleotides read TGTGCCAGCAGCCTGAACCGACAGGGCGGCTACACCTTC.

This chain joins TRBV7-2 and TRBJ2-7, with 9 positions matching TRBD1. The V gene's germline CDR1 is SGHTA and CDR2 FQGNSA. This CDR3 spans 17 amino acids. V was clipped by 1 base and J by 1 base; unmatched bases: 8. DNA of the CDR3: TGTGCCAGCAGCTTAGTTTCGTCGGACAGGGGTTCCTACGAGCAGTACTTC. This encodes CASSLVSSDRGSYEQYF. Variable domain in full (rest from reference TRBV7-2 and TRBJ2-7): GAGVSQSPSNKVTEKGKDVELRCDPISGHTALYWYRQSLGQGLEFLIYFQGNSAPDKSGLPSDRFSAERTGGSVSTLTIQRTQQEDSAVYLCASSLVSSDRGSYEQYFGPGTRLTVT.

This clone was detected only a few times. The gene calls are TRBV6-5 and TRBJ1-2; 7 bases align to TRBD1. CDR1 and CDR2 (germline): MNHEY, SVGAGI. V lost 5 bases and J lost 7; bases outside the gene matches: 1. The CDR3 covers 11 residues. CDR3 nucleotide sequence: TGTGCCAGCAGTAGGGACAGTGGCTACACCTTC. Protein product: CASSRDSGYTF.

The chain joins TRBV29-1 to TRBJ2-3; D ambiguous. The V end was cut by 3 bases, the J end by 0 bases, with 13 bases between. Looked up from germline, CDR1 is SQVTM and CDR2 is ANQGSEA. The CDR3 sequence is 15 residues long. The CDR3 spells CSVDNEVRSTDTQYF. DNA of the CDR3: TGCAGCGTTGATAATGAGGTCCGTAGCACAGATACGCAGTATTTT.

In its sample, this clone was seen many times. J is TRBJ2-2 and V is TRBV4-3; unclear D gene. Germline loops: CDR1 LGHNA, CDR2 YSLEER. The V end lost 1 base, the J end lost 8 bases, and 11 bases lay between the germline ends. The CDR3 consists of 14 residues. Written as DNA, the CDR3 is TGCGCCAGCAGCCAAGTTTATACAGCGGGGGAGCTGTTTTTT. This sequence encodes CASSQVYTAGELFF.